Each of the 14 T cell receptor beta chains below was sequenced from the same sample in a study of PD-L1 blockade in urothelial cancer. Described time point: pretreatment peripheral blood. Sequencing was performed with immunoSEQ multiplex PCR; in TCRdb, only in-frame clones are kept and a portion is missing. The sample carries about 51,000 clones, around 84% recorded once. Sequencing used PBMCs, obtained around atezolizumab (anti-PD-L1) treatment. The receptor source for this set is a man in his sixties with urothelial cancer.

The V and J genes are TRBV2 and TRBJ1-4; unclear D gene. V was pared by 6 bases and J by 4 bases, with 9 bases between. The CDR3 sequence is 13 residues long. Germline lookup yields CDR1 SNHLY and CDR2 FYNNEI. The CDR3 coding sequence is TGTGCCAGCAGCTCTAGAGATAATGAAAAACTGTTTTTT. This sequence encodes CASSSRDNEKLFF.

The J gene is TRBJ2-1, the V gene TRBV10-2; TRBD2 aligns across 8 bases. V was pared by 5 bases and J by 8 bases, with 20 bases of the junction left unmatched. The CDR3 length is 18 residues. In germline, CDR1 is WSHSY, CDR2 SAAADI. In nucleotides, the CDR3 is TGCGCCAGCAGTTTAGCGGGACAAAGAGCTCCTATTGTCTATGAGCAGTTCTTC. Translating it yields CASSLAGQRAPIVYEQFF.

This clone was recorded a few times. V gene TRBV2 combines with J gene TRBJ1-5; D may be TRBD1 (6 bases). The germline V gene encodes CDR1 SNHLY and CDR2 FYNNEI. Trimming shortened V by 5 bases and J by 0 bases, and 11 bases separated the two germline ends. There are 15 residues in the CDR3. The CDR3 nucleotides read TGTGCCAGCAGTATGGACAGTCATAGCAATCAGCCCCAGCATTTT. Translating gives CASSMDSHSNQPQHF.

This chain uses TRBV2 with TRBJ2-3; 8 bases align to TRBD2. Germline CDR1 SNHLY, CDR2 FYNNEI. The CDR3 covers 15 residues. Losses at the gene ends were 9 bases for V and 6 bases for J; bases not matched to a gene: 14. CDR3 DNA sequence: TGTGCCAGGGAAAGAGAGGCGGGGGGCGAGGATACGCAGTATTTT. Translation: CAREREAGGEDTQYF.

The genes are TRBV19 and TRBJ2-5; 11 bases are shared with TRBD2. J was trimmed by 9 bases and V by 6 bases; bases with no gene match: 6. The germline gives CDR1 LNHDA, CDR2 SQIVND (reference sequence). The CDR3 spans 13 residues. This chain's CDR3 is CASRMTSGVSQYF. CDR3 coding DNA: TGTGCCAGTAGAATGACTAGCGGGGTGTCCCAGTACTTC.

This chain connects TRBV6-4 to TRBJ1-1; 10 bases map to TRBD1. The CDR3 runs 17 residues. Germline V gene data show CDR1 as MRHNA and CDR2 as SNTAGT. The V gene end was trimmed by 8 bases and the J gene end by 4 bases; junction bases not matched to a gene: 16. DNA for the CDR3: TGTGCCAGCGGGGATTACGACAGGGGGCCGGTAGGCACTGAAGCTTTCTTT. Residues: CASGDYDRGPVGTEAFF.

This chain joins TRBV13 and TRBJ2-1; maybe TRBD2 (5 bases). This CDR3 is built from 14 residues. V was trimmed by 5 bases and J by 6 bases, leaving 14 bases between them. Per germline, CDR1 PRHDT and CDR2 FYEKMQ (reference sequence). CDR3 sequence reads: CASSPNLASNEQFF. The CDR3, as DNA: TGTGCCAGCAGCCCGAACCTAGCTAGCAATGAGCAGTTCTTC.

The chain carries TRBV9 and TRBJ2-7; D ambiguous. The V end lost 3 bases, the J end lost 0 bases, and 13 bases lay between the germline ends. Germline CDR1 SGDLS, CDR2 YYNGEE. The CDR3 runs to 15 residues. CDR3 nucleotide sequence: TGTGCCAGCAGCGGCGAGCAGAGGCCCTCCTACGAGCAGTACTTC. Translated, it gives CASSGEQRPSYEQYF.

The V and J genes are TRBV29-1 and TRBJ1-4, with TRBD1 as a possible D gene (6 bases). The germline CDR1 and CDR2 sequences are SQVTM and ANQGSEA. Trimming left V 4 bases short and J 4 bases short, with 10 bases between. The CDR3 is made up of 13 amino acids. The CDR3 loop is CSVAAGDNEKLFF. The CDR3 bases are TGCAGCGTTGCGGCAGGGGATAATGAAAAACTGTTTTTT.

The V and J genes are TRBV6-6 and TRBJ1-3; TRBD1 aligns across 8 bases. The V segment lost 4 bases and the J segment 5 bases; nucleotides outside the gene matches: 7. The CDR3 has 15 residues. Looked up from germline, CDR1 is MNHNY and CDR2 is SVGAGI (reference sequence). The CDR3 region has the DNA TGTGCCAGCAGTTCTGACAGGGGCGAAAGAAACACCATATATTTT. It yields the protein CASSSDRGERNTIYF.

This chain connects TRBV5-1 to TRBJ1-1; D is ambiguous. Trimming took 4 bases from V and 6 from J, leaving 16 bases between them. CDR3 length: 14 amino acids. Germline V gene lookup returns CDR1 SGHRS and CDR2 YFSETQ. The CDR3: CASSPTPGEAEAFF. The CDR3 DNA follows: TGCGCCAGCAGCCCGACCCCCGGGGAGGCTGAAGCTTTCTTT.

This clone was counted once. This chain uses TRBV5-4 with TRBJ1-2; 7 bases match TRBD1. Trimming at V came to 0 bases and at J to 5 bases, leaving 7 bases not matched to a gene. This CDR3 comprises 15 residues. Germline V gene lookup returns CDR1 SGHNT and CDR2 YYREEE (reference sequence). The CDR3 nucleotides read TGTGCCAGCAGCTTGGAGGCAGGGGGTGAATATGGCTACACCTTC. It yields the protein CASSLEAGGEYGYTF.

The V call is TRBV6-4, the J call TRBJ2-1; TRBD2 is a possible D gene (5 bases). Trimming removed 5 bases at V and 7 bases at J, with 18 bases between. CDR1 and CDR2 (germline): MRHNA, SNTAGT. The CDR3 extends over 15 amino acids. In nucleotides, the CDR3 is TGTGCCAGCAGTATGGAGGATATAGTGGGGAATGAGCAGTTCTTC. Protein product: CASSMEDIVGNEQFF.

The gene calls are TRBV2 and TRBJ1-1, with a weak D call TRBD1 (5 bases). CDR3 length: 14 amino acids. Between the trimmed V and J ends, which lost 7 bases and 4 bases, there was a span of 16 bases. Per germline, CDR1 SNHLY and CDR2 FYNNEI. CDR3 in DNA: TGTGCCAGCAATCCTCAGGGTATCCTCACTGAAGCTTTCTTT. Amino acids: CASNPQGILTEAFF.